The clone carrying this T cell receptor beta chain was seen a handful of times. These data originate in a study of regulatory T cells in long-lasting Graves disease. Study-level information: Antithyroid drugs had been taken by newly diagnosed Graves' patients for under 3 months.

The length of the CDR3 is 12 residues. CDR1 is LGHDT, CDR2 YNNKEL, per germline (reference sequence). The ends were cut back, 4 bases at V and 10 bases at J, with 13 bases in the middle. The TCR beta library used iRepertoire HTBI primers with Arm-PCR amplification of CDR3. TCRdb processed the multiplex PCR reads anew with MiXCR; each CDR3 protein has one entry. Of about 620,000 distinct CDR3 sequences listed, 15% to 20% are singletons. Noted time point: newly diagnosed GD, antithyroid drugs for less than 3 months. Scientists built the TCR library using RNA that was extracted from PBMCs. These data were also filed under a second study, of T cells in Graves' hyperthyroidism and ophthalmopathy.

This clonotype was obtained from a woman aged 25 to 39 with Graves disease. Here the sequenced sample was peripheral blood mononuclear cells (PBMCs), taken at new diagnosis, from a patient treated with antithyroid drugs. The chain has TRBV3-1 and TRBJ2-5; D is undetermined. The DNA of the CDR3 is TGTGCCAGCAGCCCCGGGCGATTGGGCCAGTACTTC. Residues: CASSPGRLGQYF.